Presented here are 30 T cell receptor beta chains from one specimen sequenced in a study of CXCR4 blockade with PD-1 therapy in pancreatic cancer. Profiled with immunoSEQ multiplex PCR; TCRdb holds only in-frame clones, not every one. The sample records about 3,600 clones, around 38% being singletons. The source material was tumor tissue. These receptor sequences come from a human donor with pancreatic ductal adenocarcinoma.

V is TRBV15 and J is TRBJ2-3, with D possibly called TRBD1 or TRBD2 (8 bases each). The CDR3 is 16 amino acids. The V and J ends lost 5 bases and 1 base respectively, with 16 bases between them. The germline V gene has CDR1 LNHNV and CDR2 YYDKDF (reference sequence). CDR3 nucleotides: TGTGCCACCAGCCACGGGAGGGGACAGGGCACAGATACGCAGTATTTT. Translation: CATSHGRGQGTDTQYF.

V is TRBV11-3 and J is TRBJ1-6; 7 nucleotides match TRBD1. V lost 5 bases, J lost 9 bases, and 10 bases stayed unmatched. Per germline, CDR1 SGHNT and CDR2 YENEEA. The CDR3 totals 15 residues. This chain's CDR3 is CASSQVGQESSPLHF. The CDR3 nucleotides read TGTGCCAGCAGCCAGGTTGGACAGGAGTCTTCACCCCTCCACTTT.

The J gene is TRBJ1-2, the V gene TRBV4-1; D gene uncertain. The CDR3 consists of 13 residues. V was pared by 2 bases and J by 11 bases, with 15 bases between. Germline-derived CDR1 and CDR2 are MGHRA and YSYEKL. CDR3 region: CASSQTSGWGYTF. CDR3 bases: TGCGCCAGCAGCCAAACATCGGGATGGGGTTACACCTTC.

The gene calls are TRBV18 and TRBJ1-2; D remains unclear. The CDR3 loop spans 13 amino acids. CDR1 and CDR2 from the germline V gene are KGHSH and LQKENI. V shed 1 base and J shed 6 bases, with 9 bases lying between them. In nucleotides, the CDR3 is TGTGCCAGCTCACCACAGGCTGATGATGGCTACACCTTC. Its protein product is CASSPQADDGYTF.

The chain is built from TRBV19 and TRBJ1-1; the D gene is possibly TRBD1 (6 bases). The germline CDR1 and CDR2 sequences are LNHDA and SQIVND (reference sequence). V was trimmed by 3 bases and J by 4 bases, leaving 12 bases between them. This CDR3 contains 14 residues. CDR3 protein: CASSILGASTEAFF. CDR3 DNA: TGTGCCAGTAGTATCCTGGGGGCAAGCACTGAAGCTTTCTTT.

J is TRBJ2-3 and V is TRBV5-1; D call uncertain. Trimming shortened V by 2 bases and J by 2 bases, and 15 bases separated the two germline ends. The CDR3 has 16 amino acids. Per germline, CDR1 SGHRS and CDR2 YFSETQ. The CDR3 bases are TGCGCCAGCAGCTTAGGCCAGGCTTCATTCACAGATACGCAGTATTTT. Amino acids: CASSLGQASFTDTQYF.

This clone was detected a few times. The chain is built from TRBV6-8 and TRBJ1-3; D is undetermined. This CDR3 has 15 residues. CDR1 is MNHGY, CDR2 SAAAGT, per germline. The V end lost 5 bases, the J end lost 0 bases, and 11 bases lay between the germline ends. As DNA, the CDR3 is TGTGCCAGCAGTCAATTGCAACCCTCTGGAAACACCATATATTTT. Its translation is CASSQLQPSGNTIYF.

The chain uses TRBV15 and TRBJ2-3; TRBD2 matches at 8 bases. Trimming removed 0 bases from V and 0 bases from J; junction bases left unmatched: 11. The CDR3 length is 19 residues. CDR1 and CDR2 (germline): LNHNV, YYDKDF (reference sequence). The CDR3 here is CATSRDLIAGSPSTDTQYF. CDR3 DNA sequence: TGTGCCACCAGCAGAGATCTTATAGCGGGGAGCCCTAGCACAGATACGCAGTATTTT.

This chain joins TRBV6-8 and TRBJ2-3; 10 nucleotides align to TRBD1. The CDR3 sequence is 14 residues long. Germline assignment: CDR1 MNHGY and CDR2 SAAAGT. With V trimmed by 5 bases and J by 4 bases, 3 bases remained unmatched. CDR3 coding DNA: TGTGCCAGCAGTCCGGGACAGGGGTCAGATACGCAGTATTTT. Its protein is CASSPGQGSDTQYF.

The chain carries TRBV10-2 and TRBJ2-3; the D gene is possibly TRBD1 (6 bases). This CDR3 spans 16 amino acids. Germline lookup yields CDR1 WSHSY and CDR2 SAAADI. Trimming pared 4 bases from V and 0 bases from J, leaving 14 bases between. CDR3 protein: CASSGQGQGSTDTQYF. CDR3 coding DNA: TGCGCCAGCAGTGGGCAGGGGCAGGGCAGCACAGATACGCAGTATTTT.

This clone was found a few times. V gene TRBV6-8 combines with J gene TRBJ2-1; D is ambiguous. The CDR3 has 15 amino acids. V was shortened by 0 bases and J by 0 bases, with 6 bases between the two germline ends. From germline, CDR1 is MNHGY and CDR2 SAAAGT. CDR3 sequence: CASSYSIDSYNEQFF. CDR3 in DNA: TGTGCCAGCAGTTACTCAATAGACTCCTACAATGAGCAGTTCTTC.

The chain couples TRBV28 to TRBJ1-2; D call uncertain. Per germline, CDR1 MDHEN and CDR2 SYDVKM. Trimming cost V 3 bases and J 0 bases, with 11 bases left between them. The CDR3 covers 15 residues. The CDR3 DNA reads as TGTGCCAGCAGTTTCACAACCGGAGCTAACTATGGCTACACCTTC. Protein product: CASSFTTGANYGYTF.

By frequency in the sample, this clone is medium-sized. V usage is TRBV6-7 and J usage is TRBJ2-2; possibly TRBD2 for D (6 bases). TRBV6-7 is classed as an ORF, of uncertain function. This CDR3 has 12 residues. Trimming pared 6 bases from V and 6 bases from J, leaving 8 bases between. The CDR3 coding sequence is TGTGCCAGCAGGACTAGTGCCGGGGAGCTGTTTTTT. Encoded protein: CASRTSAGELFF.

The chain has TRBV9 and TRBJ2-5, with TRBD1 identical over 7 bases. V lost 4 bases and J lost 5; bases outside the gene matches: 11. Germline loops: CDR1 SGDLS, CDR2 YYNGEE. The CDR3 spans 15 residues. In nucleotides, the CDR3 is TGTGCCAGCAGCTTAGGCGACAGGGTAAGGGAGACCCAGTACTTC. Protein product: CASSLGDRVRETQYF.

CDR3 nucleotides: TGTGCCAGTACGAAGTGGACAGGGGCGAGCAATCAGCCCCAGCATTTT. Translating gives CASTKWTGASNQPQHF. J is TRBJ1-5 and V is TRBV19; TRBD1 aligns across 9 bases. Looked up from germline, CDR1 is LNHDA and CDR2 is SQIVND (reference sequence). This CDR3 comprises 16 residues. V trimming: 7 bases; J trimming: 1 base; junction bases outside the gene matches: 8.

This clone was seen a handful of times. The rearrangement links TRBV11-3 to TRBJ1-1, with D possibly being TRBD1 (5 bases). Trimming took off 3 bases at V and 0 bases at J, with 11 bases between the two ends. The CDR3 is 15 residues long. CDR1 is SGHNT, CDR2 YENEEA, per germline. This CDR3 reads CASSFDSGVNTEAFF. As DNA, the CDR3 is TGTGCCAGCAGCTTCGACAGCGGAGTGAACACTGAAGCTTTCTTT. The variable domain in full, with the rest retrieved from reference TRBV11-3 and TRBJ1-1, is EAGVVQSPRYKIIEKKQPVAFWCNPISGHNTLYWYLQNLGQGPELLIRYENEEAVDDSQLPKDRFSAERLKGVDSTLKIQPAELGDSAVYLCASSFDSGVNTEAFFGQGTRLTVV.

The chain combines TRBV18 with TRBJ1-4, with 7 bases identical to TRBD1. V shed 4 bases and J 6 bases; nucleotides not matched to a gene: 17. The CDR3 spans 18 residues. Per the germline V gene, CDR1 is KGHSH and CDR2 is LQKENI. This CDR3 reads CASSLTRDSAALDEKLFF. The CDR3 DNA sequence: TGTGCCAGCTCACTAACCCGGGACAGCGCAGCTTTGGATGAAAAACTGTTTTTT.

This clone turned up a few times. The chain carries TRBV9 and TRBJ1-1; D remains unclear. The CDR3 runs to 12 residues. Germline-derived CDR1 and CDR2 are SGDLS and YYNGEE. V lost 3 bases to trimming and J lost 0 bases, with 3 bases between them. In DNA, the CDR3 is TGTGCCAGCAGCGCTATGAACACTGAAGCTTTCTTT. Its translation: CASSAMNTEAFF.

This clone has only a few counts. CDR3 in DNA: TGTGCCACCGCCCGAGGTCGCTTAAACAATGAGCAGTTCTTC. Its protein is CATARGRLNNEQFF. The V gene is TRBV19, the J gene TRBJ2-1; D is ambiguous. This CDR3 region has 14 residues. CDR1 is LNHDA and CDR2 is SQIVND in the germline V gene (reference sequence). V was clipped by 10 bases and J by 5 bases, with 18 bases between them.

The table lists this clone with a few counts. CDR3 protein: CASSEALQAYEQYF. CDR3 DNA: TGTGCCAGCAGTGAAGCGCTTCAAGCCTACGAGCAGTACTTC. This chain connects TRBV6-7 to TRBJ2-7, with no clear D. TRBV6-7 qualifies as an ORF whose function is uncertain. V was trimmed by 5 bases and J by 2 bases, leaving 13 bases between them. CDR3 size: 14 residues.

This rearrangement joins TRBV15 to TRBJ2-2; D remains ambiguous. With 5 bases removed from V and 2 bases from J, the gap between germline ends came to 9 bases. The CDR3 extends over 14 amino acids. Germline V lookup: CDR1 LNHNV, CDR2 YYDKDF (reference sequence). The CDR3 loop reads CATSPRLNTGELFF. The DNA of the CDR3 is TGTGCCACCAGCCCGCGACTCAACACCGGGGAGCTGTTTTTT.

The V gene is TRBV19, the J gene TRBJ1-1; D is ambiguous. The CDR3 is made up of 14 amino acids. Trimming removed 9 bases from V and 3 bases from J, with 17 bases in between. Per germline, CDR1 LNHDA and CDR2 SQIVND (reference sequence). The CDR3 loop reads CASRPLRSDTEAFF. The CDR3, as DNA: TGTGCCAGCCGTCCGTTGAGATCGGACACTGAAGCTTTCTTT.

The chain couples TRBV18 to TRBJ1-2; 7 nucleotides align to TRBD1. The V gene end was trimmed by 3 bases and the J gene end by 6 bases; junction bases not matched to a gene: 7. This CDR3 has 14 amino acids. The V gene's germline CDR1 is KGHSH and CDR2 LQKENI. CDR3 bases: TGTGCCAGCTCACCGCCGGGACAGACAAATGGCTACACCTTC. Amino acid sequence: CASSPPGQTNGYTF.

This clone has only a few counts. This chain joins TRBV6-8 and TRBJ1-6; D unclear. Trimming stripped 5 bases from V and 8 bases from J, with 10 bases between. CDR1 and CDR2 from the germline V gene are MNHGY and SAAAGT. The CDR3 covers 13 residues. The CDR3 coding sequence is TGTGCCAGCAGTCAAAGGTTGGATTCACCCCTCCACTTT. Amino acid sequence: CASSQRLDSPLHF.

The chain has TRBV9 and TRBJ1-1; the match to TRBD1 covers 7 bases. V lost 7 bases and J lost 1; bases outside the gene matches: 4. From germline, CDR1 is SGDLS and CDR2 YYNGEE. This CDR3 has 13 amino acids. The DNA of the CDR3 is TGTGCCAGCCGCAACAGGGGGAACACTGAAGCTTTCTTT. This encodes CASRNRGNTEAFF.

The gene calls are TRBV11-3 and TRBJ2-7; 7 bases agree with TRBD2. Germline CDR1 SGHNT, CDR2 YENEEA. The CDR3 spans 16 residues. J lost 1 base, V lost 0 bases, and 6 bases had no gene match. DNA of the CDR3: TGTGCCAGCAGCTTAGAAGCTGGGGGGGGATCCTACGAGCAGTACTTC. The encoded protein is CASSLEAGGGSYEQYF.

The J gene is TRBJ2-1, the V gene TRBV9; D is possibly TRBD1 (6 bases). The V gene's germline CDR1 is SGDLS and CDR2 YYNGEE. The CDR3 covers 14 residues. Trimming left V 3 bases short and J 2 bases short, with 9 bases between. The CDR3 region has the DNA TGTGCCAGCAGCGGAGGGGGACCCTACAATGAGCAGTTCTTC. The encoded protein is CASSGGGPYNEQFF.

The V gene is TRBV18, the J gene TRBJ1-2; tentative D call: TRBD1 (6 bases). This CDR3 has 14 amino acids. Deletions cut 2 bases from V and 4 bases from J, with 11 bases between. Germline assignment: CDR1 KGHSH and CDR2 LQKENI. CDR3 protein: CASSPGQLPYGYTF. CDR3 coding DNA: TGTGCCAGCTCACCAGGACAGCTGCCCTATGGCTACACCTTC.

V is TRBV29-1 and J is TRBJ2-7; 14 positions match TRBD2. The germline V gene encodes CDR1 SQVTM and CDR2 ANQGSEA. Trimming cost V 6 bases and J 5 bases; bases outside gene matches: 6. The CDR3 contains 14 residues. The CDR3 sequence: CSVQGTSGGHEQYF. The DNA for the CDR3 is TGCAGCGTACAGGGGACTAGCGGGGGCCACGAGCAGTACTTC.

The chain is built from TRBV6-8 and TRBJ2-3; 10 positions match TRBD1. Trimming cost V 10 bases and J 11 bases; bases outside gene matches: 9. CDR1 is MNHGY and CDR2 is SAAAGT in the germline V gene. This CDR3 region has 12 residues. The CDR3 loop reads CAITDGTGEQYF. CDR3 bases: TGTGCCATCACCGATGGGACAGGGGAGCAGTATTTT.